Below, 27 T cell receptor beta chains from the same sample are listed, as sequenced in a study of T-cell reconstitution after alpha-beta-depleted transplantation in children. As it was prepared, the TCRbeta library received unique molecular identifiers. One entry per CDR3 protein results from TCRdb running MiXCR on the PCR reads. The sample comprises a few hundred thousand distinct CDR3 sequences, roughly 13% of which are singletons, and about 2.2% rests with the top ten. The sequencing here drew on PBMCs, mostly from graft donor cells, taken 360 days after TCRalphabeta/CD19-depleted stem cell transplant. These receptors all come from a male patient younger than 18 who had a stem cell transplant for acute myeloid leukemia, so the T cells may come from the graft donor.

The CDR3 nucleotides read TGTGCCAGCAGCAGCCGGGACTTACATACCTACGAGCAGTACTTC. Amino acid sequence: CASSSRDLHTYEQYF. This rearrangement joins TRBV7-9 to TRBJ2-7; D might be TRBD2 (6 bases). This CDR3 spans 15 amino acids. Germline CDR1 SEHNR, CDR2 FQNEAQ (reference sequence). V was pared by 5 bases and J by 2 bases, with 16 bases between.

This clonotype was found a few times. The gene calls are TRBV28 and TRBJ2-3, with D possibly being TRBD2 (6 bases). From germline, CDR1 is MDHEN and CDR2 SYDVKM. V lost 6 bases and J 0 bases, leaving 13 bases between the germline ends. The CDR3 has 15 residues. This CDR3 reads CASRMTRDSTDTQYF. The CDR3 region has the DNA TGTGCCAGCAGAATGACTAGGGACAGCACAGATACGCAGTATTTT.

This rearrangement joins TRBV18 to TRBJ2-5; D uncertain. CDR1 and CDR2 (germline): KGHSH, LQKENI. Trimming removed 2 bases at V and 4 bases at J, with 8 bases between. The CDR3 contains 13 residues. Written as DNA, the CDR3 is TGTGCCAGCTCACCAGCGGATTTAGAGACCCAGTACTTC. Translated: CASSPADLETQYF.

This clonotype was detected only once. The V gene is TRBV20-1, the J gene TRBJ1-5; 7 bases are shared with TRBD1. CDR3 length equals 13 residues. V lost 6 bases to trimming and J lost 3 bases; unmatched junction nucleotides: 5. From germline, CDR1 is DFQATT and CDR2 SNEGSKA (reference sequence). The CDR3 region has the DNA TGCAGTGCCCCCGACAGGGCCAATCAGCCCCAGCATTTT. As protein: CSAPDRANQPQHF.

This clonotype was recorded many times. The rearrangement uses TRBV7-6 and TRBJ2-1; 12 positions match TRBD2. CDR3 length equals 15 residues. Germline values: CDR1 SGHVS, CDR2 FNYEAQ. V trimming: 4 bases; J trimming: 4 bases; junction bases outside the gene matches: 2. CDR3 bases: TGTGCCAGCAGCTGGACTAGCGGGGATTACAATGAGCAGTTCTTC. Translation: CASSWTSGDYNEQFF.

This clonotype was found a few times. The V and J genes are TRBV5-1 and TRBJ2-5; 8 bases line up with TRBD2. This CDR3 has 14 residues. CDR1 SGHRS and CDR2 YFSETQ come from the germline V gene. Trimming cost V 4 bases and J 0 bases; bases outside gene matches: 2. The CDR3 loop is CASSKTSDQETQYF. The DNA of the CDR3 is TGCGCCAGCAGCAAGACTAGCGACCAAGAGACCCAGTACTTC.

This clonotype appeared a few times. V and J are TRBV7-8 and TRBJ2-1; 8 positions agree with TRBD1. Germline V gene data show CDR1 as SGHVS and CDR2 as FQNEAQ. Trimming took 5 bases from V and 13 from J; bases not matched to a gene: 7. The CDR3 has 12 amino acids. CDR3 in DNA: TGTGCCAGCAGCCCCGCGGACAGGGCCCAGTTCTTC. This encodes CASSPADRAQFF.

V gene TRBV20-1 combines with J gene TRBJ2-7, with 9 bases identical to TRBD1. V shed 3 bases and J 3 bases; nucleotides not matched to a gene: 15. The CDR3 contains 17 residues. The germline V gene encodes CDR1 DFQATT and CDR2 SNEGSKA (reference sequence). The CDR3 loop is CSASPDRGRRDNYEQYF. The CDR3 coding sequence is TGCAGTGCTAGTCCGGACAGGGGCCGAAGAGATAACTACGAGCAGTACTTC.

The table lists this clonotype with a few counts. The genes are TRBV20-1 and TRBJ2-1; D call uncertain. Trimming shortened V by 3 bases and J by 7 bases, and 7 bases separated the two germline ends. This CDR3 region has 11 residues. Germline V CDR1 and CDR2: DFQATT, SNEGSKA (reference sequence). The CDR3, as DNA: TGCAGTGCTAGCAAGGTAAATGAGCAGTTCTTC. Translation gives CSASKVNEQFF.

The sample holds a few counts of this clonotype. The rearrangement uses TRBV18 and TRBJ2-1; 14 bases are a match to TRBD2. V trimming: 0 bases; J trimming: 16 bases; junction bases outside the gene matches: 5. The length of the CDR3 is 14 residues. Germline values: CDR1 KGHSH, CDR2 LQKENI. CDR3 bases: TGTGCCAGCTCACCACCGCGACTAGCGGGAGGGCCCTTCTTC. Translated, it gives CASSPPRLAGGPFF.

The V gene is TRBV14, the J gene TRBJ2-1; 10 bases fit TRBD1. This CDR3 contains 20 residues. Germline loops: CDR1 SGHDN, CDR2 FVKESK. After removal of 3 bases from V and 4 bases from J, the junction contained 18 bases not matched to a gene. The CDR3 protein is CASSHTDRGRGYVEYNEQFF. The CDR3 nucleotides are TGTGCCAGCAGCCACACGGACAGGGGGAGGGGGTACGTCGAGTACAATGAGCAGTTCTTC.

The gene calls are TRBV25-1 and TRBJ2-2; perhaps TRBD1 as D (7 bases). Trimming took 8 bases from V and 2 from J, leaving 18 bases between them. CDR1 is MGHDK, CDR2 SYGVNS, per germline. The CDR3 runs to 16 residues. The DNA for the CDR3 is TGTGCCAGCGAGGGAGGCCGACAGGGAAACACCGGGGAGCTGTTTTTT. Its protein product is CASEGGRQGNTGELFF.

This clonotype has just a few counts. The chain uses TRBV6-2 or TRBV6-3 and TRBJ2-5; TRBD2 agrees at 7 bases. V was pared by 0 bases and J by 4 bases, with 2 bases of the junction left unmatched. The CDR3 length is 14 residues. In germline, CDR1 is MNHEY, CDR2 SVGEGT. CDR3 amino acids: CASSYSGGGETQYF. The DNA of the CDR3 is TGTGCCAGCAGTTACTCGGGGGGGGGAGAGACCCAGTACTTC.

This clonotype has ten or more counts. The rearrangement uses TRBV29-1 and TRBJ1-5; D is perhaps TRBD1 (5 bases). Trimming took 3 bases from V and 0 from J, leaving 6 bases between them. Looked up from germline, CDR1 is SQVTM and CDR2 is ANQGSEA. CDR3 length: 13 amino acids. CDR3 loop: CSVEGDSNQPQHF. Here the CDR3 DNA reads TGCAGCGTTGAGGGGGATAGCAATCAGCCCCAGCATTTT.

The V gene is TRBV6-5, the J gene TRBJ2-7; D remains ambiguous. Looked up from germline, CDR1 is MNHEY and CDR2 is SVGAGI. The CDR3 totals 14 residues. V was cut by 0 bases and J by 3 bases, with 9 bases left in between. CDR3 DNA sequence: TGTGCCAGCAGTTACTCGCGAAGACTCTACGAGCAGTACTTC. Translated: CASSYSRRLYEQYF.

There are a few counts of this clonotype. The rearrangement uses TRBV25-1 and TRBJ1-1; D is possibly TRBD1 (5 bases). Trimming took 7 bases from V and 3 from J, leaving 12 bases between them. The germline V gene encodes CDR1 MGHDK and CDR2 SYGVNS. CDR3 length equals 13 residues. This CDR3 reads CASMPGTYTEAFF. The CDR3 nucleotides are TGTGCCAGCATGCCAGGGACCTACACTGAAGCTTTCTTT.

This clonotype was counted only a few times. In DNA form, the CDR3 reads TGCGCCAGCAGCCAAGAGCCCAGGGCACCACAGCCCCAGCATTTT. The encoded protein is CASSQEPRAPQPQHF. The chain links TRBV4-3 to TRBJ1-5; perhaps TRBD1 as D (5 bases). Trimming stripped 0 bases from V and 7 bases from J, with 13 bases between. The germline gives CDR1 LGHNA, CDR2 YSLEER. The CDR3 sequence is 15 residues long.

This clonotype has a count of ten or more. V and J are TRBV12-3 or TRBV12-4 and TRBJ2-7, with 7 bases lining up with TRBD2. Germline trimming cut 6 bases from V and 4 bases from J; bases unmatched to any gene: 12. The CDR3 contains 15 residues. CDR3 sequence reads: CASRHTGGPIYEQYF. CDR3 nucleotide sequence: TGTGCCAGCAGGCACACGGGAGGCCCAATATACGAGCAGTACTTC.

The chain couples TRBV10-3 to TRBJ2-7; 12 nucleotides agree with TRBD2. The CDR3 has 16 amino acids. The germline V gene encodes CDR1 ENHRY and CDR2 SYGVKD. Trimming cost V 4 bases and J 4 bases; bases outside gene matches: 8. The CDR3 is CAISGHPSGGGYEQYF. In nucleotides, the CDR3 is TGTGCCATCAGTGGGCACCCTAGCGGGGGGGGATACGAGCAGTACTTC.

This chain connects TRBV28 to TRBJ2-6, with unresolved D. CDR1 is MDHEN, CDR2 SYDVKM, per germline. Trimming took 9 bases from V and 2 from J, leaving 11 bases between them. The CDR3 has 14 amino acids. CDR3 loop: CASCWYAGANVLTF. The CDR3 nucleotides are TGTGCCAGTTGTTGGTATGCTGGGGCCAACGTCCTGACTTTC.

This clonotype was picked up many times. In DNA form, the CDR3 reads TGCAGCGCCCAGACAGGGGGCACAGATACGCAGTATTTT. Translated: CSAQTGGTDTQYF. V is TRBV29-1 and J is TRBJ2-3; TRBD1 agrees at 8 bases. This CDR3 is built from 13 residues. V shed 7 bases, J shed 1 base, and the junction held 4 bases outside the gene matches. CDR1 is SQVTM, CDR2 ANQGSEA, per germline.

This rearrangement joins TRBV28 to TRBJ1-6; D gene unclear. The V end was cut by 9 bases, the J end by 6 bases, with 15 bases between. The CDR3 length is 14 residues. Germline CDR1 and CDR2: MDHEN and SYDVKM. In DNA, the CDR3 is TGTGCCAGGTTCCAGCACCGGGGTAATTCACCCCTCCACTTT. Translated, it gives CARFQHRGNSPLHF.

The chain recombines TRBV29-1 with TRBJ2-1, with 7 nucleotides matching TRBD1. The V segment lost 1 base and the J segment 6 bases; nucleotides outside the gene matches: 9. The CDR3 consists of 15 residues. Germline CDR1 is SQVTM and CDR2 is ANQGSEA. This CDR3 reads CSVEVRGIALNEQFF. For the CDR3, the DNA is TGCAGCGTTGAAGTCAGGGGGATAGCCCTCAATGAGCAGTTCTTC.

This clonotype was seen a few times. This rearrangement joins TRBV29-1 to TRBJ2-7, with 7 bases lining up with TRBD1. Losses at the gene ends were 5 bases for V and 0 bases for J; bases not matched to a gene: 10. The CDR3 extends over 15 amino acids. The V gene's germline CDR1 is SQVTM and CDR2 ANQGSEA. CDR3 in amino acids: CSVLTGVQISYEQYF. The CDR3 DNA follows: TGCAGCGTTTTAACAGGGGTCCAAATCTCCTACGAGCAGTACTTC.

This clonotype was observed a handful of times. V usage is TRBV6-5 and J usage is TRBJ1-4, with D perhaps TRBD1 (5 bases). Between the trimmed V and J ends, which lost 1 base and 3 bases, there was a span of 12 bases. CDR1 is MNHEY and CDR2 is SVGAGI in the germline V gene. The CDR3 has 16 amino acids. The CDR3 coding sequence is TGTGCCAGCAGTTACTGGGCGGGGGAGGCTAATGAAAAACTGTTTTTT. Translation: CASSYWAGEANEKLFF.

This clonotype was seen a few times. This chain joins TRBV5-6 and TRBJ2-5; D may be TRBD2 (6 bases). With 4 bases removed from V and 5 bases from J, the gap between germline ends came to 15 bases. Germline V lookup: CDR1 SGHDT, CDR2 YYEEEE. This CDR3 comprises 14 residues. CDR3: CASSPRERGETQYF. The CDR3 DNA reads TGTGCCAGCAGCCCTCGGGAGAGGGGCGAGACCCAGTACTTC.

This clonotype was seen repeatedly, ten times or more. The chain combines TRBV12-3 or TRBV12-4 with TRBJ2-2; D not resolved. The ends were cut back, 8 bases at V and 2 bases at J, with 3 bases in the middle. The CDR3 has 11 amino acids. This CDR3 reads CASLNTGELFF. The CDR3 nucleotides are TGTGCCAGCCTAAACACCGGGGAGCTGTTTTTT.